This TCR beta chain was documented in a study of response to subunit inactivated influenza vaccine. TCRdb ran MiXCR on the RT-PCR reads and lists one entry per CDR3 protein. The sample yields roughly 650,000 distinct CDR3 sequences, about a sixth seen once. The germline V gene has CDR1 DFQATT and CDR2 SNEGSKA (reference sequence). CDR3 length: 16 amino acids. The V end was cut by 1 base, the J end by 0 bases, with 12 bases between. This chain uses TRBV20-1 with TRBJ2-2, with no clear D. The sequence was obtained from a man aged 50-60 years who received an inactivated influenza vaccine. This specimen was PBMCs from blood, taken 11 to 12 days after vaccination. The CDR3 reads CSARGGQNANTGELFF. The CDR3 nucleotides read TGCAGTGCTAGAGGGGGTCAGAATGCGAACACCGGGGAGCTGTTTTTT.